This is a list of T cell receptor beta chains from one sample in a study of cytomegalovirus exposure and HLA in healthy donors. TCRdb keeps only in-frame clones here, not all; method: immunoSEQ multiplex PCR. The sample has some 150,000 clones, 85% to 90% seen once. The specimen sequenced was PBMCs. Source of these receptors: a woman in her twenties or thirties in good health and CMV-seronegative. Both conserved end residues are part of each CDR3. The D gene is left open where the match is weak. Some rows have no size entry. The others give once, few or many, or a class for an expanded clone.

CDR3aa	CDR3nt	abundance	j_gene	v_gene	d_gene
CASSLGGDGYGYTF	TGTGCCAGCAGTTTAGGAGGGGACGGCTATGGCTACACCTTC	-	TRBJ1-2	TRBV27	-
CASSGDRGYEQYF	TGTGCCAGCAGTGGGGACAGGGGGTACGAGCAGTACTTC	once	TRBJ2-7	TRBV28	TRBD1
CASSVQGIGQETQYF	TGTGCCAGCAGCGTCCAGGGGATCGGGCAAGAGACCCAGTACTTC	-	TRBJ2-5	TRBV9	-
CASSAGGANPLRDTQYF	TGTGCCAGCAGTGCGGGGGGAGCAAACCCCCTACGTGATACGCAGTATTTT	-	TRBJ2-3	TRBV28	TRBD2
CASTEVPSHAQYF	TGTGCCAGCACCGAGGTCCCAAGCCACGCCCAGTACTTC	-	TRBJ2-5	TRBV7-2	-
CASSYPTSSEQYF	TGTGCCAGCAGCTACCCCACTTCATCCGAGCAGTACTTC	few	TRBJ2-7	TRBV7-9	-
CASSFGGLETQYF	TGTGCCAGCAGTTTCGGGGGTTTGGAGACCCAGTACTTC	-	TRBJ2-5	TRBV27	-
CASSLTGVLYNSPLHF	TGCGCCAGCAGCTTAACAGGGGTTTTATATAATTCACCCCTCCACTTT	-	TRBJ1-6	TRBV5-1	TRBD1
CATSRGSEQYF	TGTGCCACGAGCAGGGGGAGCGAGCAGTACTTC	few	TRBJ2-7	TRBV19	TRBD1
CAISGQVTLGEQYF	TGTGCCATCAGTGGACAGGTGACCCTAGGCGAGCAGTACTTC	-	TRBJ2-7	TRBV10-3	-